The rows below give T cell receptor beta chains drawn from one sample of a study of blood T cell repertoires in COVID-19. Profiled with immunoSEQ multiplex PCR; TCRdb holds only in-frame clones, not every one. The profile shows roughly 66,000 clones, roughly 80% of them singletons. Sequenced material: peripheral blood. These receptors were collected from an older woman with acute or convalescent COVID-19. Both conserved end residues are part of each CDR3. Fields, in order: D gene, V gene, J gene, clone size, CDR3 DNA, CDR3 protein. A D gene is named only where the DNA matches it firmly. For some rows the clone size is stated as once, few or many, or as a class when expanded; others skip it.

>-|TRBV6-5|TRBJ1-1|-
TGTGCCAGCAGTCACAGGGTAAGGAACACTGAAGCTTTCTTT
CASSHRVRNTEAFF
>-|TRBV11-2|TRBJ2-7|-
TGTGCCAGCAGCTCCCTCGGGGTTGCCTACGAGCAGTACTTC
CASSSLGVAYEQYF
>-|TRBV3-1/TRBV3-2|TRBJ1-1|-
TGTGCCAGCAGCCCGGGAGACTGGCAGGCTTTCTTT
CASSPGDWQAFF
>TRBD2|TRBV2|TRBJ2-3|-
TGTGCCAGCAGTACTAGCGGGGGGGCTACCGGTACGCAGTATTTT
CASSTSGGATGTQYF
>-|TRBV6-5|TRBJ2-7|-
TGTGCCAGCACCCCAGGGATAAGGTCCTACGAGCAGTACTTC
CASTPGIRSYEQYF
>TRBD2|TRBV5-1|TRBJ2-5|-
TGCGCCAGCAGCTCTCCGGGACTAGCGGCCTTCGAGACCCAGTACTTC
CASSSPGLAAFETQYF
>TRBD1|TRBV19|TRBJ1-2|-
TGTGCCAGTAGTCCTCCGGGACAGGGAAGAAATGGCTACACCTTC
CASSPPGQGRNGYTF
>TRBD2|TRBV7-2|TRBJ2-3|few
TGTGCCAGCAGCTTCGTGGCTAGCGGGGGCACAGATACGCAGTATTTT
CASSFVASGGTDTQYF
>-|TRBV19|TRBJ1-1|-
TGTGCCAGTAGTACGGGAGGAAGGACTGAAGCTTTCTTT
CASSTGGRTEAFF
>TRBD1|TRBV18|TRBJ1-5|-
TGTGCCAGCTCATCGCAGGACAGGGGTCTTCAGCCCCAGCATTTT
CASSSQDRGLQPQHF
>TRBD1|TRBV6-1|TRBJ1-5|-
TGTGCCAGCAGTGAAGCGCGGGTCGGGACAGCCTATCAGCCCCAGCATTTT
CASSEARVGTAYQPQHF
>-|TRBV3-1/TRBV3-2|TRBJ1-2|-
TGTGCCAGCAGCCAAGATTTGCGGGGCTACACCTTC
CASSQDLRGYTF
>-|TRBV3-1/TRBV3-2|TRBJ1-6|-
TGTGCCAGCAGCCCAGGCGGGTATTCACCCCTCCACTTT
CASSPGGYSPLHF
>-|TRBV9|TRBJ2-1|-
TGTGCCAGCAGCGTAGAGAGCCAGGGCAATGAGCAGTTCTTC
CASSVESQGNEQFF
>TRBD1|TRBV18|TRBJ1-1|-
TGTGCCAGCTCCCCCCCGGGACAGGGGAACACTGAAGCTTTCTTT
CASSPPGQGNTEAFF
>-|TRBV12-3/TRBV12-4|TRBJ1-2|-
TGTGCCAGCAGTTTGGGGGGATCCTATGGCTACACCTTC
CASSLGGSYGYTF
>TRBD1|TRBV5-1|TRBJ2-5|-
TGCGCCAGCGGGCCCGGGACAGTACAAGAGACCCAGTACTTC
CASGPGTVQETQYF
>-|TRBV6-1|TRBJ1-5|-
TGTGCCAGCAGTGATAGGTTCGGGGGGCTTGGGCAGCCCCAGCATTTT
CASSDRFGGLGQPQHF
>-|TRBV18|TRBJ1-5|-
TGTGCCAGCTCACCGACCCAAGAGGGTCAGCCCCAGCATTTT
CASSPTQEGQPQHF
>-|TRBV7-3|TRBJ2-1|-
TGTGCCAGCAGCCCCGGGAAGGGTAATGAGCAGTTCTTC
CASSPGKGNEQFF
>-|TRBV5-1|TRBJ1-5|-
TGCGCCAGCAGCTTGGATGGCTCCAATCAGCCCCAGCATTTT
CASSLDGSNQPQHF
>-|TRBV5-6|TRBJ1-4|once
TGTGCCAGCAGCTGGGGCGCAACTAATGAAAAACTGTTTTTT
CASSWGATNEKLFF
>-|TRBV1|TRBJ2-7|-
TGCACCAACAGACAGGCCTTGCCGTCCGAGCAGTACTTC
CTNRQALPSEQYF
>-|TRBV27|TRBJ2-1|once
TGTGCCACCAGAGGAGGGCAGGGTATAACCTACAATGAGCAGTTCTTC
CATRGGQGITYNEQFF